This TCR beta chain came from a study of early T cells in non-severe SARS-CoV-2 infection. Overall study: Sequencing used unsorted whole-blood bulk RNA, so chains lack pairing.

This clonotype was detected many times. Antigen unknown. Whole-study findings and limits: Database matching using VDJdb favored anti-spike CD8 responses, with private and CD4 specificities left missing.

Tagging with unique molecular identifiers was applied to individual cDNA molecules. Each CDR3 protein gets one entry after TCRdb re-called the 5' RACE reads with MiXCR. The table records tens of thousands of distinct CDR3 sequences, roughly 5.3% of them present only once. The TCR originated in an adult who was a healthcare worker with PCR-confirmed SARS-CoV-2 infection or an uninfected control (not recorded which). The sample was whole blood.

CDR3 DNA sequence: TGTGCCACCAGACCTAGCGGCGGGGATACGCAGTATTTT. Residues: CATRPSGGDTQYF. The chain combines TRBV24-1 with TRBJ2-3; 7 positions agree with TRBD2. V trimming: 7 bases; J trimming: 6 bases; junction bases outside the gene matches: 6. Germline V CDR1 and CDR2: KGHDR, SFDVKD. The length of the CDR3 is 13 residues.